The source of this TCR beta chain is a study of CD8 T cells in Susac syndrome. V lost 3 bases to trimming and J lost 4 bases; unmatched junction nucleotides: 5. The CDR3 contains 14 residues. The germline gives CDR1 LGHDT, CDR2 YNNKEL (reference sequence). cDNA came from around 0.54 to 1 ug RNA primed by random hexamers. TCRdb fed the immunoSEQ multiplex PCR reads into MiXCR, producing one record per CDR3 protein. The sample holds 180,000 or so distinct CDR3 sequences, over 85% seen once. This chain links TRBV3-1 with TRBJ2-7, with 8 bases fitting TRBD1. Sequenced sample: CD4+ T cells from PBMCs. The TCR comes from a human donor in good health. CDR3 protein: CASSHRDRTYEQYV. The CDR3 DNA is TGTGCCAGCAGCCACCGGGACAGGACGTACGAGCAGTACGTC.